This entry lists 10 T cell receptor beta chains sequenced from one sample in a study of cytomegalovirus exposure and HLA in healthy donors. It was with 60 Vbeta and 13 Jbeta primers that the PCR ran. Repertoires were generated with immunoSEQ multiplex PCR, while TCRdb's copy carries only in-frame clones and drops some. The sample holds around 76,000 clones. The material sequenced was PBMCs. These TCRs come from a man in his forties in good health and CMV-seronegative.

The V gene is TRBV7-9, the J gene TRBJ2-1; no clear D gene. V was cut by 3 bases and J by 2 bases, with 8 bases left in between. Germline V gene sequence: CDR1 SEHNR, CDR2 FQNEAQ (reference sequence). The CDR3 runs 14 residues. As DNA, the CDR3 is TGTGCCAGCAGCTTTGTCGCGGCCTACAATGAGCAGTTCTTC. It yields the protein CASSFVAAYNEQFF.

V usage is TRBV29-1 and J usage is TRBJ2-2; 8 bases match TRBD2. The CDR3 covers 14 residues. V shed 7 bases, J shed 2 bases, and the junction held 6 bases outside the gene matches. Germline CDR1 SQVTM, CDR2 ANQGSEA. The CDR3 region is CSAGAGGNTGELFF. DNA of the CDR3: TGCAGCGCCGGGGCGGGAGGCAACACCGGGGAGCTGTTTTTT.

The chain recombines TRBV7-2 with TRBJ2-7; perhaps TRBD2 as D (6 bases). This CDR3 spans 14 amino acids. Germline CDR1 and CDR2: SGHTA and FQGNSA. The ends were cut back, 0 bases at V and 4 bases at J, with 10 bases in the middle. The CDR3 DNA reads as TGTGCCAGCAGCTTAGCTAGCGGATTATACGAGCAGTACTTC. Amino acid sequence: CASSLASGLYEQYF. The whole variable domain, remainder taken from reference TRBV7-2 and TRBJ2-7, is GAGVSQSPSNKVTEKGKDVELRCDPISGHTALYWYRQSLGQGLEFLIYFQGNSAPDKSGLPSDRFSAERTGGSVSTLTIQRTQQEDSAVYLCASSLASGLYEQYFGPGTRLTVT.

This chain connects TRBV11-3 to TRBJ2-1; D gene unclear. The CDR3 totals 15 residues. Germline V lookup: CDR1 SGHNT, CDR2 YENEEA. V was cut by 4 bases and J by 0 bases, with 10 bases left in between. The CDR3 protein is CASSSRSPSYNEQFF. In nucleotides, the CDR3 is TGTGCCAGCAGCTCCAGGTCCCCCTCCTACAATGAGCAGTTCTTC.

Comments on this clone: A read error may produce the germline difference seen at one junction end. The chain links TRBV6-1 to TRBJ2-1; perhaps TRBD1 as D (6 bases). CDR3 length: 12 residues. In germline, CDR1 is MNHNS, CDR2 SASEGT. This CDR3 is CASSGQSSANVF. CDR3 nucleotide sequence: TGTGCCAGCAGCGGACAGAGTTCCGCAAACGTCTTC.

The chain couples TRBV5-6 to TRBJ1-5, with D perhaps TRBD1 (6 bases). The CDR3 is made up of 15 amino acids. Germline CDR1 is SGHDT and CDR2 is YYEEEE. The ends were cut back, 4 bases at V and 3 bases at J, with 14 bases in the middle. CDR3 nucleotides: TGTGCCAGCAGCAGAGGGGGGGGTCTCAATCAGCCCCAGCATTTT. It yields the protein CASSRGGGLNQPQHF.

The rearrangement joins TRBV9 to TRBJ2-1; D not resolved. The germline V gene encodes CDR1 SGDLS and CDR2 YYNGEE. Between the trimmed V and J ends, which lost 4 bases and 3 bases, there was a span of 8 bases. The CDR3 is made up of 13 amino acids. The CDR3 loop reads CASSRGYYNEQFF. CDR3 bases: TGTGCCAGCAGCAGAGGATACTACAATGAGCAGTTCTTC.

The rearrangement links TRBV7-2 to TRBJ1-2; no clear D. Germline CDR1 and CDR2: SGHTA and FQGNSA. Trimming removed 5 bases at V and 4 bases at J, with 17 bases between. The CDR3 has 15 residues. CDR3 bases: TGTGCCAGCAGCCTCGACGGAGGGAGAACCTATGGCTACACCTTC. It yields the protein CASSLDGGRTYGYTF. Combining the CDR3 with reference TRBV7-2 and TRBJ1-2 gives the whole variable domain GAGVSQSPSNKVTEKGKDVELRCDPISGHTALYWYRQSLGQGLEFLIYFQGNSAPDKSGLPSDRFSAERTGGSVSTLTIQRTQQEDSAVYLCASSLDGGRTYGYTFGSGTRLTVV.

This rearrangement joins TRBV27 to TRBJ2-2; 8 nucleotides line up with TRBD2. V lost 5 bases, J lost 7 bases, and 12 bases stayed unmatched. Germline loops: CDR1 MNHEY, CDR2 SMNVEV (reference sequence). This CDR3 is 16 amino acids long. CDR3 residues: CASSGSGTSSIGELFF. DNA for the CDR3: TGTGCCAGCAGTGGATCCGGGACTAGTAGTATCGGGGAGCTGTTTTTT.

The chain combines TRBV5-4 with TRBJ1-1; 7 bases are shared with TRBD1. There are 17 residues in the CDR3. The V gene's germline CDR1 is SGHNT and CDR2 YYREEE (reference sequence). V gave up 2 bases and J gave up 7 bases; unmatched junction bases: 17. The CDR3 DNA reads TGTGCCAGCAGCTTAGGGGGCGGATCGACAGGGTCCAATGAAGCTTTCTTT. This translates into CASSLGGGSTGSNEAFF.